This passage covers 24 T cell receptor beta chains from one sample sequenced in a study of T cells in Graves' hyperthyroidism and ophthalmopathy. It was RNA transcripts that yielded the amplified TCR beta CDR3 regions. Carried out on the TCR CDR3, a first-round RT-PCR used the HTBI primer set. TCRdb called the multiplex PCR reads again in MiXCR, with one record for every CDR3 protein. The sample consists of roughly 510,000 distinct CDR3 sequences, about a fifth of them appearing once. Material: blood. The source of these receptors is a man in his late teens or twenties with Graves' hyperthyroidism.

This clonotype has just a few counts. J is TRBJ1-2 and V is TRBV4-1, with 8 bases lining up with TRBD1. Looked up from germline, CDR1 is MGHRA and CDR2 is YSYEKL. The trim removed 1 base at V and 1 base at J, leaving 2 bases unmatched. The CDR3 sequence is 15 residues long. CDR3 nucleotides: TGCGCCAGCAGCCAAGTACAGGGGGGTAACTATGGCTACACCTTC. It specifies CASSQVQGGNYGYTF.

V gene TRBV6-1 combines with J gene TRBJ2-7, with D perhaps being TRBD1 or TRBD2 (5 bases each). Germline V gene lookup returns CDR1 MNHNS and CDR2 SASEGT. V dropped 5 bases and J dropped 7 bases, with 18 bases sitting between them. The CDR3 sequence is 14 residues long. CDR3 DNA: TGTGCCAGCAGTCCCCGCCGGACTCCAGGGGAGCAGTACTTC. Residues: CASSPRRTPGEQYF.

The chain couples TRBV12-3 or TRBV12-4 to TRBJ2-7; 8 nucleotides match TRBD2. This CDR3 is 16 amino acids long. V lost 3 bases and J lost 2; bases outside the gene matches: 9. CDR3 sequence reads: CASSFVAGRETYEQYF. CDR3 coding DNA: TGTGCCAGCAGTTTTGTAGCGGGAAGGGAGACCTACGAGCAGTACTTC.

The sample holds a few counts of this clonotype. V is TRBV10-2 and J is TRBJ2-7; TRBD1 aligns across 8 bases. The CDR3 has 15 amino acids. Germline CDR1 and CDR2: WSHSY and SAAADI. V shed 6 bases, J shed 3 bases, and the junction held 10 bases outside the gene matches. The CDR3 DNA sequence: TGCGCCAGCAGAGCCCAGAAGACAGGGGTCTACGAGCAGTACTTC. Translating gives CASRAQKTGVYEQYF.

This chain links TRBV6-4 with TRBJ2-5; the match to TRBD1 covers 9 bases. V trimming: 5 bases; J trimming: 7 bases; junction bases outside the gene matches: 11. This CDR3 is 15 amino acids long. The germline CDR1 and CDR2 sequences are MRHNA and SNTAGT. The CDR3, as DNA: TGTGCCAGCAGTCCAACTAACAGGGGGCTTGGGACCCAGTACTTC. Translating gives CASSPTNRGLGTQYF.

The rearrangement joins TRBV25-1 to TRBJ2-3; D gene uncertain. V was pared by 3 bases and J by 6 bases, with 7 bases between. CDR1 is MGHDK and CDR2 is SYGVNS in the germline V gene. This CDR3 is built from 12 residues. The CDR3 reads CASSDPADTQYF. CDR3 in DNA: TGTGCCAGCAGTGACCCCGCGGATACGCAGTATTTT.

The gene calls are TRBV27 and TRBJ1-1; D call uncertain. Germline V CDR1 and CDR2: MNHEY, SMNVEV (reference sequence). The CDR3 is 15 amino acids. V gave up 3 bases and J gave up 8 bases, with 19 bases separating them. The CDR3 loop is CASSFVSSTANEAFF. DNA for the CDR3: TGTGCCAGCAGTTTTGTATCTTCGACGGCAAACGAAGCTTTCTTT.

This clonotype was counted ten times or more. The chain uses TRBV28 and TRBJ1-2, with 8 bases aligning to TRBD1. V was pared by 3 bases and J by 5 bases, with 8 bases of the junction left unmatched. Germline-derived CDR1 and CDR2 are MDHEN and SYDVKM. CDR3 length: 15 amino acids. DNA of the CDR3: TGTGCCAGCAGTTTCCAGGACAGGGACGCTTATGGCTACACCTTC. Translation gives CASSFQDRDAYGYTF.

This clonotype was recorded many times. The chain recombines TRBV12-3 or TRBV12-4 with TRBJ1-1; no firm D call. This CDR3 spans 14 amino acids. Trimming left V 1 base short and J 3 bases short, with 9 bases between. The CDR3 loop reads CASSLGSGYTEAFF. The DNA of the CDR3 is TGTGCCAGCAGTTTAGGGTCTGGGTACACTGAAGCTTTCTTT.

This clonotype was detected only a few times. The J gene is TRBJ1-2, the V gene TRBV28; 7 positions agree with TRBD1. The CDR3 runs to 14 residues. With V trimmed by 5 bases and J by 4 bases, 7 bases remained unmatched. The germline V gene has CDR1 MDHEN and CDR2 SYDVKM. This CDR3 reads CASSRQGLSYGYTF. Written as DNA, the CDR3 is TGTGCCAGCAGTCGACAGGGTTTAAGCTATGGCTACACCTTC.

This clonotype was picked up many times. The chain recombines TRBV5-6 with TRBJ2-7; D possibly uses TRBD1 or TRBD2 (5 bases each). V was shortened by 2 bases and J by 7 bases, with 16 bases between the two germline ends. Germline CDR1 is SGHDT and CDR2 is YYEEEE. This CDR3 region has 14 residues. The chain's CDR3 is CASSFWGPPREQYF. The CDR3 coding sequence is TGTGCCAGCAGCTTCTGGGGACCCCCGAGGGAGCAGTACTTC. The full variable domain, with the rest looked up from reference TRBV5-6 and TRBJ2-7, is DAGVTQSPTHLIKTRGQQVTLRCSPKSGHDTVSWYQQALGQGPQFIFQYYEEEERQRGNFPDRFSGHQFPNYSSELNVNALLLGDSALYLCASSFWGPPREQYFGPGTRLTVT.

This clonotype was counted only a few times. DNA for the CDR3: TGTGCCAGTATCGGCCAGACCATCTATGGCTACACCTTC. It codes for CASIGQTIYGYTF. The chain uses TRBV19 and TRBJ1-2; D uncertain. V was shortened by 7 bases and J by 4 bases, with 13 bases between the two germline ends. Germline CDR1 reads LNHDA; CDR2 reads SQIVND (reference sequence). This CDR3 spans 13 amino acids.

This clonotype has a handful of counts. This chain joins TRBV28 and TRBJ1-5; D gene unclear. The CDR3 covers 15 residues. V was trimmed by 5 bases and J by 7 bases, leaving 18 bases between them. Per germline, CDR1 MDHEN and CDR2 SYDVKM. This CDR3 is CASSLFALDLQPQHF. Written as DNA, the CDR3 is TGTGCCAGCAGTCTCTTCGCCCTGGACCTACAGCCCCAGCATTTT.

This clonotype was counted at least ten times. The J gene is TRBJ2-7, the V gene TRBV2; TRBD2 matches 7 bases. The CDR3 covers 15 residues. V gave up 7 bases and J gave up 2 bases; unmatched junction bases: 11. Germline assignment: CDR1 SNHLY and CDR2 FYNNEI. The CDR3 nucleotides read TGTGCCAGCACCCTGGGGGGGATGGGCGCCTACGAGCAGTACTTC. This translates into CASTLGGMGAYEQYF.

This clonotype has ten or more counts. The chain is built from TRBV24-1 and TRBJ2-5; TRBD1 might be the D (6 bases). Germline CDR1 and CDR2: KGHDR and SFDVKD. The CDR3 extends over 15 amino acids. The germline V and J ends were trimmed by 3 bases and 2 bases, with 12 bases remaining between them. CDR3 residues: CATSDPGTIQETQYF. CDR3 DNA: TGTGCCACCAGTGATCCCGGGACAATACAAGAGACCCAGTACTTC.

This clonotype was recorded at least ten times. V is TRBV10-2 and J is TRBJ1-5; no definite D call. There are 17 residues in the CDR3. V was clipped by 7 bases and J by 0 bases, with 19 bases between them. CDR1 is WSHSY and CDR2 is SAAADI in the germline V gene. The CDR3 sequence: CASKLLGWPGSNQPQHF. In DNA, the CDR3 is TGCGCCAGCAAGTTACTCGGGTGGCCGGGTAGCAATCAGCCCCAGCATTTT.

This clonotype was counted at least ten times. The chain employs TRBV20-1 and TRBJ2-7, with D tentatively TRBD2 (5 bases). Trimming left V 5 bases short and J 3 bases short, with 14 bases between. Germline V gene lookup returns CDR1 DFQATT and CDR2 SNEGSKA (reference sequence). The length of the CDR3 is 13 residues. CDR3: CSAPGGILYEQYF. Written as DNA, the CDR3 is TGCAGTGCTCCCGGAGGAATCCTCTACGAGCAGTACTTC.

This clonotype showed up many times. V is TRBV12-3 or TRBV12-4 and J is TRBJ1-2; D is unclear. The V gene lost 6 bases and the J gene lost 4 bases, with 12 bases spanning the gap. The CDR3 contains 13 residues. CDR3 sequence: CASRPDGIYGYTF. DNA for the CDR3: TGTGCCAGCAGACCGGACGGGATCTATGGCTACACCTTC.

This clonotype was seen many times. The chain has TRBV20-1 and TRBJ2-5; D is ambiguous. Germline V gene sequence: CDR1 DFQATT, CDR2 SNEGSKA (reference sequence). The V end was cut by 0 bases, the J end by 4 bases, with 12 bases between. This CDR3 has 14 residues. The CDR3 nucleotides read TGCAGTGCTAGAGACCCAGGTTTGCTAGAGACCCAGTACTTC. This codes for CSARDPGLLETQYF.

The V call is TRBV20-1, the J call TRBJ1-1; 11 positions agree with TRBD1. The CDR3 runs to 11 residues. Germline CDR1 reads DFQATT; CDR2 reads SNEGSKA (reference sequence). The CDR3 protein is CTGTGGTEAFF. The CDR3 region has the DNA TGCACCGGGACAGGGGGCACTGAAGCTTTCTTT.

This clonotype was seen only a few times. The genes are TRBV4-1 and TRBJ1-3, with unresolved D. Per germline, CDR1 MGHRA and CDR2 YSYEKL. There are 13 residues in the CDR3. The V and J ends lost 2 bases and 4 bases respectively, with 6 bases between them. The CDR3 sequence: CASSQLQGNTIYF. CDR3 DNA: TGCGCCAGCAGCCAACTACAGGGAAACACCATATATTTT.

This clonotype was counted only a few times. The rearrangement links TRBV2 to TRBJ2-4, with unresolved D. Trimming pared 6 bases from V and 7 bases from J, leaving 22 bases between. The CDR3 consists of 16 residues. CDR1 and CDR2 (germline): SNHLY, FYNNEI. The CDR3 loop reads CASRPDVGGILNIQYF. The DNA for the CDR3 is TGTGCCAGCAGGCCGGACGTCGGCGGTATTTTGAACATTCAGTACTTC.

This clonotype was counted many times. The chain carries TRBV19 and TRBJ1-1; TRBD1 matches 8 bases. Trimming cost V 9 bases and J 4 bases; bases outside gene matches: 7. Looked up from germline, CDR1 is LNHDA and CDR2 is SQIVND (reference sequence). This CDR3 contains 13 residues. The CDR3 loop is CASSSDRGTEAFF. The CDR3 region has the DNA TGTGCCAGCAGTTCAGACAGGGGCACTGAAGCTTTCTTT. Full variable domain (missing parts from reference TRBV19 and TRBJ1-1): DGGITQSPKYLFRKEGQNVTLSCEQNLNHDAMYWYRQDPGQGLRLIYYSQIVNDFQKGDIAEGYSVSREKKESFPLTVTSAQKNPTAFYLCASSSDRGTEAFFGQGTRLTVV.

The rearrangement joins TRBV28 to TRBJ2-5; D is possibly TRBD2 (6 bases). CDR1 is MDHEN, CDR2 SYDVKM, per germline. The CDR3 is 14 residues long. Trimming took 5 bases from V and 3 from J, leaving 13 bases between them. The CDR3 sequence is CASSLTSLKETQYF. The CDR3 DNA sequence: TGTGCCAGCAGTCTTACTAGCCTCAAAGAGACCCAGTACTTC.